This TCR beta chain was found in a study of T cell responses to AZD1222 COVID-19 vaccine. This table comes from immunoSEQ multiplex PCR, and its TCRdb copy is limited to in-frame clones, with some not included. The sample gives about 140,000 clones, just under 95% of which show up once; 9.5% to 15% is in the top ten. This CDR3 has 11 amino acids. Per the germline V gene, CDR1 is SGDLS and CDR2 is YYNGEE. The germline V and J ends were trimmed by 7 bases and 4 bases, with 6 bases remaining between them. The study's findings and limits: Unmutated variant regions reportedly attract nearly half of all spike-specific TCRs. Sampling captured repertoires only after the peak T cell response. At 160-218 and 743-854, vaccine-associated CD4 TCRs were dominant, and they spanned spike.

As concerns this clone: The target antigen is unknown.

The input for sequencing was peripheral blood, taken after recovery from COVID-19. V is TRBV9 and J is TRBJ1-3, with D unresolved. This sequence was found in an adult who had recovered from COVID-19. Written as DNA, the CDR3 is TGTGCCAGCGCGGAAGGAAACACCATATATTTT. Its protein is CASAEGNTIYF.